Shown below are 18 T cell receptor beta chains from a single sample sequenced in a study of spatial heterogeneity in lung cancer (dated by TCRdb to about 2019). Library preparation used 5' RACE. The sample was run on a NextSeq 500. TCRdb handled the public reads itself, with Q25 trimming in fastp and clone calling in MiXCR, and kept productive beta chains. For every CDR3 protein sequence, its rows merge into one entry that carries the most common genes and DNA. Counted in this sample were about 42,000 distinct CDR3 sequences; around 7% of them appeared once. Of the sample, around 43% falls within the top ten clones. The meaning of the sample's time point label: sample taken at primary tumor resection. This sample comprised PBMCs, obtained at surgery. These receptors all come from a female donor with early-stage non-small cell lung cancer.

This clonotype appeared many times. The rearrangement links TRBV20-1 to TRBJ1-5, with a possible D match to TRBD1 (6 bases). There are 13 residues in the CDR3. The germline V and J ends were trimmed by 6 bases and 0 bases, with 9 bases remaining between them. Germline V gives CDR1 DFQATT, CDR2 SNEGSKA (reference sequence). The DNA of the CDR3 is TGCAGTGCCAGGACAGATAGCAATCAGCCCCAGCATTTT. Translation: CSARTDSNQPQHF.

The chain combines TRBV28 with TRBJ1-3; D may be TRBD1 (5 bases). From germline, CDR1 is MDHEN and CDR2 SYDVKM. This CDR3 is 16 amino acids long. Trimming removed 6 bases from V and 0 bases from J, with 15 bases in between. The CDR3 loop is CASSPLDSRSGNTIYF. The CDR3 coding sequence is TGTGCCAGCAGCCCACTCGACAGCCGCTCTGGAAACACCATATATTTT.

There are many counts of this clonotype. This chain connects TRBV29-1 to TRBJ2-7; a weak D match, TRBD1 (5 bases). Trimming removed 6 bases from V and 3 bases from J, with 15 bases in between. CDR1 and CDR2 (germline): SQVTM, ANQGSEA. There are 13 residues in the CDR3. The CDR3 sequence: CSVAKTAIYEQYF. CDR3 DNA sequence: TGCAGCGTCGCCAAGACAGCCATCTACGAGCAGTACTTC.

This clonotype has a count of ten or more. The chain links TRBV6-5 to TRBJ2-2, with D uncertain. The CDR3 is 15 amino acids. CDR1 and CDR2 from the germline V gene are MNHEY and SVGAGI. Trimming shortened V by 0 bases and J by 1 base, and 6 bases separated the two germline ends. As DNA, the CDR3 is TGTGCCAGCAGTTACTCAGGCAGGAACACCGGGGAGCTGTTTTTT. Translated, it gives CASSYSGRNTGELFF.

The chain carries TRBV20-1 and TRBJ2-7, with 11 bases aligning to TRBD1. Germline CDR1 and CDR2: DFQATT and SNEGSKA (reference sequence). With V trimmed by 3 bases and J by 7 bases, 5 bases remained unmatched. CDR3 length equals 13 residues. The CDR3 loop is CSASGTGGGEQYF. As DNA, the CDR3 is TGCAGTGCTAGCGGGACAGGGGGAGGAGAGCAGTACTTC.

Ten or more counts support this clonotype. The chain is built from TRBV6-1 and TRBJ2-7; D is uncertain. Trimming removed 1 base at V and 2 bases at J, with 15 bases between. This CDR3 has 16 residues. The germline CDR1 and CDR2 sequences are MNHNS and SASEGT. The CDR3 DNA reads TGTGCCAGCAGTGAAGTTCGCACAGCATTAGCCTACGAGCAGTACTTC. It yields the protein CASSEVRTALAYEQYF.

The sample holds a few counts of this clonotype. The chain has TRBV6-1 and TRBJ2-5; TRBD1 aligns across 8 bases. Germline V gene lookup returns CDR1 MNHNS and CDR2 SASEGT. The trim removed 5 bases at V and 5 bases at J, leaving 10 bases unmatched. The CDR3 loop spans 15 amino acids. The CDR3 DNA reads as TGTGCCAGCAGTAAGGACAGGGCTTTCACGGAGACCCAGTACTTC. Translation gives CASSKDRAFTETQYF.

This clonotype appeared many times. The gene calls are TRBV11-1 and TRBJ2-2; 7 nucleotides match TRBD1. The CDR3 has 16 residues. Germline values: CDR1 SGHAT, CDR2 FQDESV (reference sequence). Germline trimming cut 4 bases from V and 4 bases from J; bases unmatched to any gene: 9. The CDR3 DNA follows: TGTGCCAGCAGCTCTAAGACAGGGTGGAGCACCGGGGAGCTGTTTTTT. Its protein is CASSSKTGWSTGELFF. Full variable domain (remainder filled in from reference TRBV11-1 and TRBJ2-2): EAEVAQSPRYKITEKSQAVAFWCDPISGHATLYWYRQILGQGPELLVQFQDESVVDDSQLPKDRFSAERLKGVDSTLKIQPAELGDSAMYLCASSSKTGWSTGELFFGEGSRLTVL.

At least ten counts were recorded for this clonotype. V and J are TRBV5-1 and TRBJ2-2; D may correspond to TRBD1 or TRBD2 (5 bases each). The CDR3 is 13 amino acids. V lost 4 bases and J 4 bases, leaving 8 bases between the germline ends. The germline gives CDR1 SGHRS, CDR2 YFSETQ. The CDR3 DNA is TGCGCCAGCAGCCCCGGGACCACCGGGGAGCTGTTTTTT. It translates to CASSPGTTGELFF.

The genes are TRBV6-1 and TRBJ2-3, with 7 bases fitting TRBD2. Germline CDR1 and CDR2: MNHNS and SASEGT. Trimming removed 1 base from V and 14 bases from J; junction bases left unmatched: 6. CDR3 length: 12 residues. The CDR3 loop reads CASSEGTRSLYF. CDR3 DNA: TGTGCCAGCAGTGAAGGGACTAGATCTCTGTATTTT.

Only a few counts were recorded for this clonotype. The genes are TRBV3-1 and TRBJ1-2, with D unclear. The CDR3 is made up of 13 amino acids. Germline-derived CDR1 and CDR2 are LGHDT and YNNKEL (reference sequence). V lost 4 bases to trimming and J lost 0 bases, with 6 bases between them. The CDR3 region has the DNA TGTGCCAGCAGCCGGGCGGCTAACTATGGCTACACCTTC. The encoded protein is CASSRAANYGYTF.

This clonotype was counted between two and nine times. The gene calls are TRBV11-2 and TRBJ1-2; TRBD1 might be the D (6 bases). CDR3 length: 12 amino acids. Germline assignment: CDR1 SGHAT and CDR2 FQNNGV. V lost 3 bases to trimming and J lost 6 bases, with 8 bases between them. The CDR3 loop reads CASSFNRDGYTF. In DNA, the CDR3 is TGTGCCAGCAGCTTCAACAGGGATGGCTACACCTTC.

This clonotype occurred many times. The CDR3 region has the DNA TGCGCCAGCAGAGACAGGGGAGGGCTCTCGAACACCGGGGAGCTGTTTTTT. Translation gives CASRDRGGLSNTGELFF. The V and J genes are TRBV5-1 and TRBJ2-2; tentatively, D is TRBD1 (8 bases). The V gene's germline CDR1 is SGHRS and CDR2 YFSETQ. V gave up 5 bases and J gave up 0 bases, with 17 bases separating them. The CDR3 runs to 17 residues.

This clonotype was observed at least ten times. The chain has TRBV11-2 and TRBJ2-3; no clear D. V lost 5 bases and J lost 6, with 18 bases in between. CDR1 is SGHAT and CDR2 is FQNNGV in the germline V gene. The CDR3 has 15 amino acids. The CDR3 is CASSPIGNLGDTQYF. CDR3 bases: TGTGCCAGCAGCCCAATAGGGAATTTGGGGGATACGCAGTATTTT. Full variable domain (rest looked up from reference TRBV11-2 and TRBJ2-3): EAGVAQSPRYKIIEKRQSVAFWCNPISGHATLYWYQQILGQGPKLLIQFQNNGVVDDSQLPKDRFSAERLKGVDSTLKIQPAKLEDSAVYLCASSPIGNLGDTQYFGPGTRLTVL.

This clonotype occurred many times. The gene calls are TRBV7-8 and TRBJ2-3, with 10 positions matching TRBD2. The germline CDR1 and CDR2 sequences are SGHVS and FQNEAQ. Trimming at V came to 4 bases and at J to 5 bases, leaving 9 bases not matched to a gene. This CDR3 is built from 16 residues. The CDR3, as DNA: TGTGCCAGCAGCTACCCTAGCGGGGGAGGCCTAGATACGCAGTATTTT. It yields the protein CASSYPSGGGLDTQYF. The variable domain in full, with the rest retrieved from reference TRBV7-8 and TRBJ2-3, is GAGVSQSPRYKVAKRGQDVALRCDPISGHVSLFWYQQALGQGPEFLTYFQNEAQLDKSGLPSDRFFAERPEGSVSTLKIQRTQQEDSAVYLCASSYPSGGGLDTQYFGPGTRLTVL.

The chain couples TRBV11-2 to TRBJ2-3, with no clear D. CDR1 is SGHAT and CDR2 is FQNNGV in the germline V gene. This CDR3 has 11 amino acids. Trimming removed 5 bases from V and 8 bases from J, with 8 bases in between. In DNA, the CDR3 is TGTGCCAGCAGCCCAGAAGGTACGCAGTATTTT. Translated, it gives CASSPEGTQYF.

This clonotype showed up many times. The chain employs TRBV2 and TRBJ1-6; D remains unclear. The CDR3 runs to 16 residues. The germline gives CDR1 SNHLY, CDR2 FYNNEI. Trimming pared 6 bases from V and 0 bases from J, leaving 12 bases between. The CDR3 DNA reads as TGTGCCAGCAGCCTCCTAGGGAGCTCCTATAATTCACCCCTCCACTTT. It encodes CASSLLGSSYNSPLHF.

This clonotype was found many times. The genes are TRBV5-1 and TRBJ2-7; D gene unclear. CDR3 length: 17 amino acids. Germline V gene sequence: CDR1 SGHRS, CDR2 YFSETQ. Between the trimmed V and J ends, which lost 4 bases and 3 bases, there was a span of 23 bases. DNA of the CDR3: TGCGCCAGCAGCCTAGGATCCAGTCCCGGGTACTACTACGAGCAGTACTTC. Translation: CASSLGSSPGYYYEQYF. The entire variable domain, with the rest obtained from reference TRBV5-1 and TRBJ2-7, is as follows: KAGVTQTPRYLIKTRGQQVTLSCSPISGHRSVSWYQQTPGQGLQFLFEYFSETQRNKGNFPGRFSGRQFSNSRSEMNVSTLELGDSALYLCASSLGSSPGYYYEQYFGPGTRLTVT.